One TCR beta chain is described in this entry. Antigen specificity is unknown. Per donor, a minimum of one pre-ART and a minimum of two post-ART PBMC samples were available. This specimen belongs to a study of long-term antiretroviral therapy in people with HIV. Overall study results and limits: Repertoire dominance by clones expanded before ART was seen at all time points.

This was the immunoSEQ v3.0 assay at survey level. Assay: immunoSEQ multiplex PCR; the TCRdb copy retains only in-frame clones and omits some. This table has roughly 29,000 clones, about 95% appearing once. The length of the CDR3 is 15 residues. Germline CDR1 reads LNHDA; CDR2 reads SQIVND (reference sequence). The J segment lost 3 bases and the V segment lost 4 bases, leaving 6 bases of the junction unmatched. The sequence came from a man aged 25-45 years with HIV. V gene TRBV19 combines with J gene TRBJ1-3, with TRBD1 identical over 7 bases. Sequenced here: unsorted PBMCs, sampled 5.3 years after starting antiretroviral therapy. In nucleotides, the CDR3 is TGTGCCAGTAGTAGTGGCAGGGGGTATGGAAACACCATATATTTT. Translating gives CASSSGRGYGNTIYF.